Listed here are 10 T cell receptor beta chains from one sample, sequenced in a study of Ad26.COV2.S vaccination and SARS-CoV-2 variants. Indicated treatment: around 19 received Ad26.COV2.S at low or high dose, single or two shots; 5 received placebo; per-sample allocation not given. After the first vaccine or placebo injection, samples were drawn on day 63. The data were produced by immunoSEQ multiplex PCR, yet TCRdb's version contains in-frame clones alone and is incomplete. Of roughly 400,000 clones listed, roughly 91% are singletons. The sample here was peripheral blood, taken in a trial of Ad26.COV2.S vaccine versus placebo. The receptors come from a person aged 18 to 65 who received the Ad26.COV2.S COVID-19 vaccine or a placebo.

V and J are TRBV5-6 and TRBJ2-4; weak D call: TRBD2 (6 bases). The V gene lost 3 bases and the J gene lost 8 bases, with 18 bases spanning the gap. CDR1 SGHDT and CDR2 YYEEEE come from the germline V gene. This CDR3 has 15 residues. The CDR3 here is CASSWGAGGRDIQYF. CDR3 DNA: TGTGCCAGCAGCTGGGGAGCGGGCGGAAGGGACATTCAGTACTTC.

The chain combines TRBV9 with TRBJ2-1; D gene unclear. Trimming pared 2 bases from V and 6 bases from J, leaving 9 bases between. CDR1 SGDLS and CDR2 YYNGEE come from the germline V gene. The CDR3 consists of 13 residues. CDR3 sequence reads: CASSVALFNEQFF. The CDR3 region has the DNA TGTGCCAGCAGCGTGGCCCTATTCAATGAGCAGTTCTTC.

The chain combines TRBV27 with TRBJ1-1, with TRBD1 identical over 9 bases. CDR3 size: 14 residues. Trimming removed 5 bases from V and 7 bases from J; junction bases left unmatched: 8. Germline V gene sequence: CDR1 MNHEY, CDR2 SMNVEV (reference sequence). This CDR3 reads CASSEPGQGVEAFF. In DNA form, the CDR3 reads TGTGCCAGCAGTGAACCGGGACAGGGCGTTGAAGCTTTCTTT.

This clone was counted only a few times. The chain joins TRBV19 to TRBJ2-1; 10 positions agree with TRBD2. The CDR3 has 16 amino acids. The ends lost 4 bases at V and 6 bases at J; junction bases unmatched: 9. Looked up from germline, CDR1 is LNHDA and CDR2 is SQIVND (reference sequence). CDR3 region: CASSTRAGGPFNEQFF. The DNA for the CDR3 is TGTGCCAGTAGTACCCGAGCGGGAGGGCCATTCAATGAGCAGTTCTTC.

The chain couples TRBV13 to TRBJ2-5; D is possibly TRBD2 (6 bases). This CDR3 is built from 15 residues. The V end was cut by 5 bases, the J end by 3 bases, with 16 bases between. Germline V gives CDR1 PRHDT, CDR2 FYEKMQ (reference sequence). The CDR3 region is CASSLSPREKETQYF. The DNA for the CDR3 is TGTGCCAGCAGCCTGTCCCCCCGGGAGAAAGAGACCCAGTACTTC.

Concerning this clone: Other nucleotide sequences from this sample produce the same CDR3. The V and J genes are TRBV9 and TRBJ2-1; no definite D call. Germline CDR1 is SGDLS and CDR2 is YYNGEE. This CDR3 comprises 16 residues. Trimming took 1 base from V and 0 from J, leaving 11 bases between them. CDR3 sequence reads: CASSVLGSSSYNEQFF. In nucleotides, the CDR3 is TGTGCCAGCAGCGTACTGGGCAGCAGCTCCTACAATGAGCAGTTCTTC.

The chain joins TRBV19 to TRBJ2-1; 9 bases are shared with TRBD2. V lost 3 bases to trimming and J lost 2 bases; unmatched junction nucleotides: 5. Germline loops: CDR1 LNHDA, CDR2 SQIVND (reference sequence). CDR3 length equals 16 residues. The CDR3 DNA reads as TGTGCCAGTAGTATTGGGAGACTAGCGGCCTACAATGAGCAGTTCTTC. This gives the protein CASSIGRLAAYNEQFF.

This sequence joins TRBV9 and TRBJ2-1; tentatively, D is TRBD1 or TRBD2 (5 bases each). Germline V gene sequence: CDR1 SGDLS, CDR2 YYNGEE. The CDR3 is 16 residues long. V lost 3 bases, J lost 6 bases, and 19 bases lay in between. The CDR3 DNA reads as TGTGCCAGCAGCGGAGTCCCCGGGACCTCTACCAATGAGCAGTTCTTC. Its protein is CASSGVPGTSTNEQFF. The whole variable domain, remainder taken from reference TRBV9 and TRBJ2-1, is DSGVTQTPKHLITATGQRVTLRCSPRSGDLSVYWYQQSLDQGLQFLIQYYNGEERAKGNILERFSAQQFPDLHSELNLSSLELGDSALYFCASSGVPGTSTNEQFFGPGTRLTVL.

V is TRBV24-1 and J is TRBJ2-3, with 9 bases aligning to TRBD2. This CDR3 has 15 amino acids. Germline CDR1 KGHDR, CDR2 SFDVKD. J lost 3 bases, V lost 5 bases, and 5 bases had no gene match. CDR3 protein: CATSAQRGVTDTQYF. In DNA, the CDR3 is TGTGCCACCAGTGCCCAGCGGGGGGTTACAGATACGCAGTATTTT.

CDR3 sequence: CASSFQTRQLHYGYTF. The CDR3 nucleotides read TGTGCCAGCAGTTTCCAGACCCGACAGTTACACTATGGCTACACCTTC. The chain is built from TRBV28 and TRBJ1-2, with D maybe TRBD1 (5 bases). The CDR3 is 16 amino acids. Trimming left V 3 bases short and J 3 bases short, with 17 bases between. Looked up from germline, CDR1 is MDHEN and CDR2 is SYDVKM.